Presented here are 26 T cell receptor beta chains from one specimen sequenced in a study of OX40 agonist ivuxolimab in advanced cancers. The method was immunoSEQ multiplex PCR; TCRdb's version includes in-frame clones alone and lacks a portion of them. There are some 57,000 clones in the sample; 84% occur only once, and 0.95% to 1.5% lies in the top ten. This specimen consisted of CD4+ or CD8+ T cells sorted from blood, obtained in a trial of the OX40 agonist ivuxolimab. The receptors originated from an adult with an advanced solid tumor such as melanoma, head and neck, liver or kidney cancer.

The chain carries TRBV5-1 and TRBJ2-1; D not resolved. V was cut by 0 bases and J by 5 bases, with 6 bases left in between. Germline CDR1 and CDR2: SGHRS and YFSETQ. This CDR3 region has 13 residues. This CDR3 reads CASSLGANNEQFF. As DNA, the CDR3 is TGCGCCAGCAGCTTGGGGGCCAACAATGAGCAGTTCTTC.

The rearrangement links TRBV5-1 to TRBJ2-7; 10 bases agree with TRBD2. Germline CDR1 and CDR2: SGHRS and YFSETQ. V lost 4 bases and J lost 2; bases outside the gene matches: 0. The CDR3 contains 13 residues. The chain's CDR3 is CASSGTSAYEQYF. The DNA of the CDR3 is TGCGCCAGCAGCGGGACTAGCGCCTACGAGCAGTACTTC.

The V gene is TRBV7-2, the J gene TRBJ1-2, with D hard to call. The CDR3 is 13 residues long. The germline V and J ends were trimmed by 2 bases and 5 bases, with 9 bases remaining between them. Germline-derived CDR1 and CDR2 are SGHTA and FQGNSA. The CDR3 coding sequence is TGTGCCAGCAGCTTAACAGATGATTATGGCTACACCTTC. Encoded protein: CASSLTDDYGYTF.

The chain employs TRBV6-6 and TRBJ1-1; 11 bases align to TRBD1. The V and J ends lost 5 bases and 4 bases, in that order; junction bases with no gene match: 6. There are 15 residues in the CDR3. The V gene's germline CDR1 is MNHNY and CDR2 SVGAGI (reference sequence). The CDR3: CASSGGTGGGTEAFF. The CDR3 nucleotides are TGTGCCAGCAGTGGAGGGACAGGGGGAGGCACTGAAGCTTTCTTT.

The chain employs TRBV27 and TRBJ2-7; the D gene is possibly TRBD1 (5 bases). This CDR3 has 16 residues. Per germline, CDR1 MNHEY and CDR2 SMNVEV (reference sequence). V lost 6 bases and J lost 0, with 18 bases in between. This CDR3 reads CASSQDPRVHSYEQYF. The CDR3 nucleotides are TGTGCCAGCAGCCAAGACCCCAGGGTCCACTCCTACGAGCAGTACTTC.

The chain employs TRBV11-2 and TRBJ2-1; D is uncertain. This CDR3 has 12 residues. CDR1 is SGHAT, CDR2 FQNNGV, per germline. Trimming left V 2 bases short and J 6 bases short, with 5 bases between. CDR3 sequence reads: CASSLHGNEQFF. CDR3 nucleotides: TGTGCCAGCAGCTTACATGGCAATGAGCAGTTCTTC. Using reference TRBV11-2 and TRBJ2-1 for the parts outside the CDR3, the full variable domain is EAGVAQSPRYKIIEKRQSVAFWCNPISGHATLYWYQQILGQGPKLLIQFQNNGVVDDSQLPKDRFSAERLKGVDSTLKIQPAKLEDSAVYLCASSLHGNEQFFGPGTRLTVL.

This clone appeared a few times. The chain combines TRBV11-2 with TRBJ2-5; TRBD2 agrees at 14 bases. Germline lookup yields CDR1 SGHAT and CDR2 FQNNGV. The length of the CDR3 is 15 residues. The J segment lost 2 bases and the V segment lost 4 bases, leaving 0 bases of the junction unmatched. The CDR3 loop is CASSWTSGRQETQYF. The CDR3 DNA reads TGTGCCAGCAGCTGGACTAGCGGGAGGCAAGAGACCCAGTACTTC. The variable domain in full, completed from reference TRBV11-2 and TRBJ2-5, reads EAGVAQSPRYKIIEKRQSVAFWCNPISGHATLYWYQQILGQGPKLLIQFQNNGVVDDSQLPKDRFSAERLKGVDSTLKIQPAKLEDSAVYLCASSWTSGRQETQYFGPGTRLLVL.

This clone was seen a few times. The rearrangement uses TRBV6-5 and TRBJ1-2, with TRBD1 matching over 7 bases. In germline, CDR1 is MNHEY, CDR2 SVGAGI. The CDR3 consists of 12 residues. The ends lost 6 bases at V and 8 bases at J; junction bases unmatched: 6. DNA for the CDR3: TGTGCCAGCAGAGAGGGGGCTCAAGGCTACACCTTC. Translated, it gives CASREGAQGYTF.

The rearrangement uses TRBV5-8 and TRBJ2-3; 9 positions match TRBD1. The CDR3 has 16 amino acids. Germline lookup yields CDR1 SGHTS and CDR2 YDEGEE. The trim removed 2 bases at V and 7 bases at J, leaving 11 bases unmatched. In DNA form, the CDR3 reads TGTGCCAGCAGCTTTGCTCGGGACAGGGTTAGATATACGCAGTATTTT. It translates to CASSFARDRVRYTQYF.

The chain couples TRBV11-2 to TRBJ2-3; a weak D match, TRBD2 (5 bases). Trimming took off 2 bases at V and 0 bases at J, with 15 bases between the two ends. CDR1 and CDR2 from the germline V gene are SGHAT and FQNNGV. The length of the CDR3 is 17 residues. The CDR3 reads CASSLYGEPTSTDTQYF. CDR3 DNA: TGTGCCAGCAGCTTATACGGGGAGCCGACTAGCACAGATACGCAGTATTTT.

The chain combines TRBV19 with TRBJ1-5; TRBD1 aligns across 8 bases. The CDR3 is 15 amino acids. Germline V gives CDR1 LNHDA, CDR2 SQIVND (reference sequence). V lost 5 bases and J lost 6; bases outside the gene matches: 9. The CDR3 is CASSARTGRTQPQHF. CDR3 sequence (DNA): TGTGCCAGTAGTGCGAGGACAGGGAGGACTCAGCCCCAGCATTTT.

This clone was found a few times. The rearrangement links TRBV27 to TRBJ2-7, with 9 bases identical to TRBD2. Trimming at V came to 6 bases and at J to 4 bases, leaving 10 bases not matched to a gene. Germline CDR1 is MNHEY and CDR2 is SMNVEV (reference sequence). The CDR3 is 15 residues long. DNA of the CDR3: TGTGCCAGCAGCCTACTTAGCGGGGGCCGGTACGAGCAGTACTTC. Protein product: CASSLLSGGRYEQYF.

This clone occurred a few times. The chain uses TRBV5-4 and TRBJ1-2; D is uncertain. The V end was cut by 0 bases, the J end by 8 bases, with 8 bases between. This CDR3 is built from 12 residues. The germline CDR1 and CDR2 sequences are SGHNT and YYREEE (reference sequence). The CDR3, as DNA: TGTGCCAGCAGCTTGGAGGTCAAGGGCTACACCTTC. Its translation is CASSLEVKGYTF.

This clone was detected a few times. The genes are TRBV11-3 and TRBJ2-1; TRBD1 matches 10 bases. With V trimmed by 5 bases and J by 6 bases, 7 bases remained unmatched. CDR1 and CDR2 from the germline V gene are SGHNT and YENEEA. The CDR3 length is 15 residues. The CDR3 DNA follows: TGTGCCAGCAGCCCCGGACAGGGGGAGGCCAATGAGCAGTTCTTC. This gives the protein CASSPGQGEANEQFF.

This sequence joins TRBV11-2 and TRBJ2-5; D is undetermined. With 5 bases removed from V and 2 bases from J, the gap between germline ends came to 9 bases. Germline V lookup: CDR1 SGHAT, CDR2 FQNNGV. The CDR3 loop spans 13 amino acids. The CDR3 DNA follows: TGTGCCAGCAGCAACAACAATCAAGAGACCCAGTACTTC. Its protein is CASSNNNQETQYF.

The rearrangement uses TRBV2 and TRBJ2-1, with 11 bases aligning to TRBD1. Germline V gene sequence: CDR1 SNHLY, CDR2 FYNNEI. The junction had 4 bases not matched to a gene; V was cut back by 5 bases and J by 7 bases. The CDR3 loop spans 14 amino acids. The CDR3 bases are TGTGCCAGCAGTTGGACAGGGGGCAGGAATGAGCAGTTCTTC. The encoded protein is CASSWTGGRNEQFF.

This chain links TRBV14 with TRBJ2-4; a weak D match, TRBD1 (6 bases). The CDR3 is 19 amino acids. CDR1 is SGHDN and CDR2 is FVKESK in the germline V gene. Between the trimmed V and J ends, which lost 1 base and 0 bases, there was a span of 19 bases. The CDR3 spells CASSQGTGSPILAKNIQYF. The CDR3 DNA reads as TGTGCCAGCAGCCAAGGTACAGGGAGCCCCATCTTAGCCAAAAACATTCAGTACTTC.

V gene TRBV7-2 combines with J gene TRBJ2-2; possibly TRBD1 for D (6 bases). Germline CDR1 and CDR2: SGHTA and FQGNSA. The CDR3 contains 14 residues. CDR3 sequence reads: CVYRVPGNTGELFF. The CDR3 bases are TGTGTCTACAGGGTCCCGGGGAACACCGGGGAGCTGTTTTTT.

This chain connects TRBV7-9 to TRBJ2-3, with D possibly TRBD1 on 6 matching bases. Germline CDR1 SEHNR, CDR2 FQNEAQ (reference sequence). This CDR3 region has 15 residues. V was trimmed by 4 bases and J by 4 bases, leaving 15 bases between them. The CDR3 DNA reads TGTGCCAGCAGCTCAGGGGACGGAGAAGCAGATACGCAGTATTTT. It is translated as CASSSGDGEADTQYF.

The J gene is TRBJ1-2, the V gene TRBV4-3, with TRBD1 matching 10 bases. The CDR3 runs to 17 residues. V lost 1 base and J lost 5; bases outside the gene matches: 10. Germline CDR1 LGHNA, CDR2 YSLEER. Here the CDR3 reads CASSQGQGASSSYGYTF. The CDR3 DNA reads TGCGCCAGCAGCCAAGGACAGGGGGCATCATCGTCTTATGGCTACACCTTC.

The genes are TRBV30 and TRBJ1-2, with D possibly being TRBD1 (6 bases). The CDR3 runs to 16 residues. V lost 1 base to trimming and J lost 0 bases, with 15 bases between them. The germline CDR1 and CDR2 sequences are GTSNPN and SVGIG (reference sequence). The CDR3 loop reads CAWSGKRTAANYGYTF. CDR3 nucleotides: TGTGCCTGGAGTGGGAAACGGACAGCAGCTAACTATGGCTACACCTTC. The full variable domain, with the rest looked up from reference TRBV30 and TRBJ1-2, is SQTIHQWPATLVQPVGSPLSLECTVEGTSNPNLYWYRQAAGRGLQLLFYSVGIGQISSEVPQNLSASRPQDRQFILSSKKLLLSDSGFYLCAWSGKRTAANYGYTFGSGTRLTVV.

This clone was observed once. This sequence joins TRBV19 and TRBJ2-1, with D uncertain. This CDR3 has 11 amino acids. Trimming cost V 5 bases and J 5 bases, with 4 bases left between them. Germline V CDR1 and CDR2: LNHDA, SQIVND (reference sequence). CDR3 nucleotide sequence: TGTGCCAGTAGTCCCGACAATGAGCAGTTCTTC. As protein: CASSPDNEQFF.

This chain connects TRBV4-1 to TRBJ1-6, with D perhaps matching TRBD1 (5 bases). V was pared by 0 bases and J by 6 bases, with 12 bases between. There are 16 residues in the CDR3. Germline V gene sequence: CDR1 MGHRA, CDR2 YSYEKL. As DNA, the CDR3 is TGCGCCAGCAGCCAAGATCCAGGGAGGACTAATTCACCCCTCCACTTT. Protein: CASSQDPGRTNSPLHF.

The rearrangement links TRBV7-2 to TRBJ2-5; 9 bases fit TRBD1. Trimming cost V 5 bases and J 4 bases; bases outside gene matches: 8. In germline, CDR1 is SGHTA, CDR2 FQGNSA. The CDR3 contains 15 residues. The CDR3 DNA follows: TGTGCCAGCAGCCTCGACAGGGGGAAACGAGAGACCCAGTACTTC. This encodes CASSLDRGKRETQYF.

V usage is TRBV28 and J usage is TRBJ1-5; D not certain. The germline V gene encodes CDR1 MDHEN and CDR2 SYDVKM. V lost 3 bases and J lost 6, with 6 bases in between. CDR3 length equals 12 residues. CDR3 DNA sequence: TGTGCCAGCAGTTTGGGAAGTCAGCCCCAGCATTTT. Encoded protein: CASSLGSQPQHF.

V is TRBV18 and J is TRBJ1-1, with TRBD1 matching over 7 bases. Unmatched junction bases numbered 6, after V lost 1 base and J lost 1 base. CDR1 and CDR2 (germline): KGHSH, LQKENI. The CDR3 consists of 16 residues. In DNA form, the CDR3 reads TGTGCCAGCTCACCACGGAGTAGACAGGGGAACACTGAAGCTTTCTTT. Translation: CASSPRSRQGNTEAFF.